The sequence of this T cell receptor (beta chain) was determined in a study of regulatory T cells in long-lasting Graves disease. Study-level results: Among persistent patients, a larger number of public clonotypes were shared (about 3,000) than among newly diagnosed patients (about 970). Persistent disease exhibited a predilection for TRBV28, TRBJ1-2 and TRBJ2-5.

Sample time point: persistent/refractory GD, antithyroid drugs over 5 years with positive TRAb. TCR sequences were obtained from RNA taken from PBMCs. Arm-PCR of CDR3 regions and iRepertoire HTBI primers were used to build TCR beta libraries. TCRdb analysed the multiplex PCR reads with MiXCR anew, one entry per CDR3 protein. The sample contains roughly 300,000 distinct CDR3 sequences, around 21% of which appear only once. CDR3 length equals 14 residues. Trimming took off 0 bases at V and 4 bases at J, with 9 bases between the two ends. The germline V gene encodes CDR1 MNHEY and CDR2 SMNVEV (reference sequence). Comments on this clonotype: The antigen remains undetermined.

The V call is TRBV27, the J call TRBJ1-1, with D possibly TRBD1 on 5 matching bases. This TCR derives from a female donor with Graves disease. This specimen was peripheral blood mononuclear cells (PBMCs), taken when the disease was refractory, from a patient treated with antithyroid drugs. CDR3 region: CASSLSQVGTEAFF. Written as DNA, the CDR3 is TGTGCCAGCAGTTTATCACAGGTTGGCACTGAAGCTTTCTTT.